This TCR beta chain was identified during a study of CD8 T cells in ankylosing spondylitis. Regarding the study as a whole: Previous work reported some of these motif variants in the synovial fluid and blood of reactive arthritis. Seemingly distinctive of ankylosing spondylitis blood was a TCR beta motif formed by eight highly homologous variants. As for the disease-linked clones, they showed a CD8+ phenotype and occurred at relatively low frequencies in peripheral blood.

About this clonotype: Its specificity is not known.

One entry per CDR3 protein results from TCRdb running MiXCR on the 5' RACE reads. The sample has about 150,000 distinct CDR3 sequences, 25% to 35% seen once; the top ten hold about 6.3%. Germline CDR1 is MGHRA and CDR2 is YSYEKL. Trimming removed 1 base from V and 7 bases from J, with 20 bases in between. The CDR3 runs 17 residues. The source material was synovial fluid, either unsorted or a sorted T cell fraction (not recorded which). The clonotype originates from a male donor with ankylosing spondylitis. The J gene is TRBJ2-4, the V gene TRBV4-1, with D unclear. As DNA, the CDR3 is TGCGCCAGCAGCCAAGGGGTCGTTGGGCTAACTAAGAACATTCAGTACTTC. This translates into CASSQGVVGLTKNIQYF.